The 18 T cell receptor beta chains listed next were all sequenced from one sample in a study of blood T cell repertoires in COVID-19. Some clones are missing from TCRdb's copy, which holds only in-frame ones; the method was immunoSEQ multiplex PCR. Found here are about 130,000 clones, around 73% of them singletons; the top ten hold 5% to 7%. Specimen: PBMCs or T cells enriched from blood (not recorded which). All receptors derive from a woman between 50 and 59 years old who had recovered from COVID-19.

V gene TRBV28 combines with J gene TRBJ1-4; D possibly corresponds to TRBD1 (6 bases). Germline V gene lookup returns CDR1 MDHEN and CDR2 SYDVKM. Trimming cost V 5 bases and J 8 bases, with 15 bases left between them. The CDR3 has 14 amino acids. CDR3 sequence: CASSAREGVEKLFF. The CDR3 DNA reads as TGTGCCAGCAGTGCCCGGGAGGGGGTGGAAAAACTGTTTTTT.

The chain carries TRBV15 and TRBJ1-1; weak D call: TRBD1 (6 bases). This CDR3 has 15 amino acids. Per the germline V gene, CDR1 is LNHNV and CDR2 is YYDKDF (reference sequence). V lost 1 base and J lost 6, with 15 bases in between. CDR3 loop: CATSRGSGQIPEAFF. In DNA form, the CDR3 reads TGTGCCACCAGCAGAGGATCTGGACAGATACCTGAAGCTTTCTTT.

CDR3 sequence: CASSPIGQGADGYTF. The CDR3 region has the DNA TGTGCCAGCTCACCAATAGGACAGGGGGCGGATGGCTACACCTTC. The rearrangement uses TRBV18 and TRBJ1-2; 11 bases fit TRBD1. With V trimmed by 2 bases and J by 6 bases, 5 bases remained unmatched. CDR1 KGHSH and CDR2 LQKENI come from the germline V gene. This CDR3 contains 15 residues. Full variable domain (missing parts from reference TRBV18 and TRBJ1-2): NAGVMQNPRHLVRRRGQEARLRCSPMKGHSHVYWYRQLPEEGLKFMVYLQKENIIDESGMPKERFSAEFPKEGPSILRIQQVVRGDSAAYFCASSPIGQGADGYTFGSGTRLTVV.

J is TRBJ2-3 and V is TRBV25-1, with 7 nucleotides matching TRBD1. Losses at the gene ends were 6 bases for V and 10 bases for J; bases not matched to a gene: 7. The CDR3 loop spans 12 amino acids. Germline CDR1 MGHDK, CDR2 SYGVNS. CDR3 residues: CASSTFGTAQYF. The CDR3 DNA reads TGTGCCAGCAGCACTTTTGGGACAGCGCAGTATTTT.

The chain links TRBV19 to TRBJ2-5, with 9 nucleotides matching TRBD1. This CDR3 contains 13 residues. The germline CDR1 and CDR2 sequences are LNHDA and SQIVND (reference sequence). V trimming: 7 bases; J trimming: 1 base; junction bases outside the gene matches: 1. This CDR3 reads CASTTGGQETQYF. CDR3 coding DNA: TGTGCCAGTACGACAGGGGGCCAAGAGACCCAGTACTTC. The whole variable domain, remainder taken from reference TRBV19 and TRBJ2-5, is DGGITQSPKYLFRKEGQNVTLSCEQNLNHDAMYWYRQDPGQGLRLIYYSQIVNDFQKGDIAEGYSVSREKKESFPLTVTSAQKNPTAFYLCASTTGGQETQYFGPGTRLLVL.

J is TRBJ1-6 and V is TRBV3-1 (or the pseudogene TRBV3-2); weak D call: TRBD1 (6 bases). CDR1 is LGHDT and CDR2 is YNNKEL in the germline V gene (reference sequence). The CDR3 contains 15 residues. Trimming took 0 bases from V and 11 from J, leaving 14 bases between them. This chain's CDR3 is CASSQDWTVGPPLHF. CDR3 bases: TGTGCCAGCAGCCAAGATTGGACAGTCGGTCCACCCCTCCACTTT.

The rearrangement uses TRBV5-1 and TRBJ1-2, with 11 positions matching TRBD1. The CDR3 spans 16 residues. V was pared by 4 bases and J by 2 bases, with 7 bases of the junction left unmatched. CDR1 is SGHRS and CDR2 is YFSETQ in the germline V gene. CDR3 loop: CASSPGQGDLNYGYTF. CDR3 coding DNA: TGCGCCAGCAGCCCGGGACAGGGGGATCTAAACTATGGCTACACCTTC.

The chain recombines TRBV6-4 with TRBJ1-4, with D possibly matching TRBD1 (5 bases). This CDR3 spans 15 amino acids. Trimming shortened V by 6 bases and J by 4 bases, and 15 bases separated the two germline ends. CDR1 is MRHNA and CDR2 is SNTAGT in the germline V gene. The CDR3 sequence is CASSLGGRDNEKLFF. The CDR3 nucleotides are TGTGCCAGCAGCCTGGGGGGTAGGGATAATGAAAAACTGTTTTTT.

The chain joins TRBV28 to TRBJ1-5; no definite D call. The CDR3 extends over 12 amino acids. V was cut by 6 bases and J by 4 bases, with 7 bases left in between. Germline V gives CDR1 MDHEN, CDR2 SYDVKM. The chain's CDR3 is CASSLMNQPQHF. The DNA of the CDR3 is TGTGCCAGCAGCCTTATGAATCAGCCCCAGCATTTT.

This sequence joins TRBV5-1 and TRBJ1-4; 7 bases align to TRBD1. The V and J ends lost 4 bases and 2 bases, in that order; junction bases with no gene match: 11. Per the germline V gene, CDR1 is SGHRS and CDR2 is YFSETQ. The length of the CDR3 is 17 residues. The CDR3 is CASSRSGGGETNEKLFF. CDR3 nucleotides: TGCGCCAGCAGCAGGTCAGGGGGAGGAGAGACTAATGAAAAACTGTTTTTT.

The CDR3 reads CATSDQGLNQPQHF. The CDR3 region has the DNA TGTGCCACCAGTGATCAGGGCCTCAATCAGCCCCAGCATTTT. The chain recombines TRBV24-1 with TRBJ1-5, with D possibly matching TRBD1 (5 bases). Germline CDR1 and CDR2: KGHDR and SFDVKD. Trimming shortened V by 3 bases and J by 3 bases, and 8 bases separated the two germline ends. The CDR3 runs 14 residues.

This chain joins TRBV6-5 and TRBJ2-7; D is possibly TRBD1 (6 bases). V was shortened by 7 bases and J by 1 base, with 17 bases between the two germline ends. The CDR3 loop spans 15 amino acids. Germline assignment: CDR1 MNHEY and CDR2 SVGAGI. CDR3 sequence (DNA): TGTGCCAGCATCCGGGGACACACGGATTCCTACGAGCAGTACGTC. Translation: CASIRGHTDSYEQYV.

The chain carries TRBV19 and TRBJ2-5; 7 nucleotides match TRBD2. The CDR3 sequence is 12 residues long. CDR1 is LNHDA, CDR2 SQIVND, per germline (reference sequence). V lost 4 bases, J lost 5 bases, and 1 base stayed unmatched. CDR3 loop: CASSRGGETQYF. CDR3 bases: TGTGCCAGTAGTAGGGGAGGGGAGACCCAGTACTTC.

The V and J genes are TRBV3-1 (or the pseudogene TRBV3-2) and TRBJ2-5, with 9 bases fitting TRBD1. The V and J ends lost 4 bases and 5 bases, in that order; junction bases with no gene match: 11. This CDR3 comprises 16 residues. Looked up from germline, CDR1 is LGHDT and CDR2 is YNNKEL (reference sequence). DNA of the CDR3: TGTGCCAGCAGCCCAAACAGGGGGCTAGGGGGCGAGACCCAGTACTTC. Its protein is CASSPNRGLGGETQYF.

The V and J genes are TRBV7-3 and TRBJ1-5; D gene unclear. CDR3 length: 12 amino acids. V lost 4 bases and J lost 4, with 5 bases in between. In germline, CDR1 is SGHTA, CDR2 FQGTGA. This CDR3 reads CASSSTNQPQHF. CDR3 DNA sequence: TGTGCCAGCAGCTCCACAAATCAGCCCCAGCATTTT.

The chain is built from TRBV6-1 and TRBJ2-4; TRBD2 matches at 7 bases. Germline V gene data show CDR1 as MNHNS and CDR2 as SASEGT. The CDR3 runs 17 residues. With V trimmed by 4 bases and J by 0 bases, 9 bases remained unmatched. As DNA, the CDR3 is TGTGCCAGCAGTGGTATTACGGGGGGTTTAGCCAAAAACATTCAGTACTTC. Amino acids: CASSGITGGLAKNIQYF.

The chain links TRBV4-2 to TRBJ2-7; 7 bases agree with TRBD2. Trimming cost V 0 bases and J 0 bases; bases outside gene matches: 8. The CDR3 covers 17 residues. Germline CDR1 LGHNA, CDR2 YNFKEQ. CDR3 sequence (DNA): TGTGCCAGCAGCCAAGAATACGCGCGGGGGAGCTCCTACGAGCAGTACTTC. Translated, it gives CASSQEYARGSSYEQYF.

The J gene is TRBJ1-1, the V gene TRBV18, with D perhaps TRBD1 (5 bases). V lost 3 bases to trimming and J lost 0 bases, with 8 bases between them. CDR3 length: 14 amino acids. Germline loops: CDR1 KGHSH, CDR2 LQKENI. Here the CDR3 DNA reads TGTGCCAGCTCACCCAACAGGATGAACACTGAAGCTTTCTTT. Amino acids: CASSPNRMNTEAFF.